This TCR beta chain was captured in a study of blood T cell repertoires in COVID-19. Original analysis: Reference gene primer amplification gave estimated nucleated cell counts. The table came from immunoSEQ multiplex PCR; TCRdb's copy has only in-frame clones and leaves some out. The V and J calls and clone size are taken from that table; D and trimming were inferred from the DNA. The profile shows some 64,000 clones, 88% of them singletons. This TCR came from a man in his fifties or sixties with active COVID-19. The sample was peripheral blood.

The DNA of the CDR3 is TGTGCCAGCAGTTACTCCTGGGGGCGTTTAGAGACCCAGTACTTC. Translating gives CASSYSWGRLETQYF. The J gene is TRBJ2-5, the V gene TRBV6-2 or TRBV6-3, with D perhaps matching TRBD1 (6 bases). CDR1 is MNHEY, CDR2 SVGEGT, per germline. The CDR3 runs to 15 residues. The V gene lost 0 bases and the J gene lost 4 bases, with 12 bases spanning the gap.